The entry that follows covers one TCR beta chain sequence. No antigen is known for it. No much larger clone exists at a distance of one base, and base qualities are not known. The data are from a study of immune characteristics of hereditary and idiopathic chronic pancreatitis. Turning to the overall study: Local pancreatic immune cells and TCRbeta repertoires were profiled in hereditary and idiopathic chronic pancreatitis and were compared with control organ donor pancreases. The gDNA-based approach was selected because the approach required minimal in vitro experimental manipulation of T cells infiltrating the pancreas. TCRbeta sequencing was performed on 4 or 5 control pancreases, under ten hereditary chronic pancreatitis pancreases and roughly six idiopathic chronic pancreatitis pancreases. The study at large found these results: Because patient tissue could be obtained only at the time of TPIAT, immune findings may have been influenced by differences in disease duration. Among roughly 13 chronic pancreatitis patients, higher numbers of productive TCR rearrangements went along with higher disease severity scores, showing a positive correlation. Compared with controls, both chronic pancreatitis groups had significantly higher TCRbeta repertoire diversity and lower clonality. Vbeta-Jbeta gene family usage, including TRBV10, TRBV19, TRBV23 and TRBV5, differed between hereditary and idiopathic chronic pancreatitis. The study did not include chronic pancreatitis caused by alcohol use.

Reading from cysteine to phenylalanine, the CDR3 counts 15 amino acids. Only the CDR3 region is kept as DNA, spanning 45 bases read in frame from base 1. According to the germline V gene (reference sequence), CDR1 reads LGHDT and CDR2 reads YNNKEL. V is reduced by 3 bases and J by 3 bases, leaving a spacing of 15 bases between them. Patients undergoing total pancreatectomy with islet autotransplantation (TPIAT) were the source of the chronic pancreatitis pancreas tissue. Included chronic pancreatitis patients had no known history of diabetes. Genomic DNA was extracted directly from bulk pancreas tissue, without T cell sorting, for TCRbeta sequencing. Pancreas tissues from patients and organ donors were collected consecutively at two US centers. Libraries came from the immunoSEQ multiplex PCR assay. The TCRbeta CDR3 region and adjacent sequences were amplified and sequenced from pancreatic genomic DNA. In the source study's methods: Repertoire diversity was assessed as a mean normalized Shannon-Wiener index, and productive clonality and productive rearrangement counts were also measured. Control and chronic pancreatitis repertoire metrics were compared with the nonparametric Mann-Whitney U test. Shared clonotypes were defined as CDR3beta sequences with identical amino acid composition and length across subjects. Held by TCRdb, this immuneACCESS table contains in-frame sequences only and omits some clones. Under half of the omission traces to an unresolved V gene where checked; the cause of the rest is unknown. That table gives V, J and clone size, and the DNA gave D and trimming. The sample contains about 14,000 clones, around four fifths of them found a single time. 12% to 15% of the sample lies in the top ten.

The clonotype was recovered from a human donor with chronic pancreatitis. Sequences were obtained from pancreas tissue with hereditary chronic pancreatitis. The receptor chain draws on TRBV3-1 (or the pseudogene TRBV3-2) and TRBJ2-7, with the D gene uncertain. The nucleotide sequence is TGTGCCAGCAGCCAGTTCGCCTCGGGTTTCTACGAGCAGTACTTC. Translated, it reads CASSQFASGFYEQYF.